This T cell receptor (beta chain) was retrieved from a study of T-cell memory formation after mild COVID-19. TCRdb passed the 5' RACE reads through MiXCR, listing each CDR3 protein once. The table records 85,000 to 130,000 distinct CDR3 sequences, 8.5% to 14% of them present only once. V shed 6 bases and J shed 7 bases, with 9 bases lying between them. CDR3 length: 12 residues. The chain carries TRBV12-3 or TRBV12-4 and TRBJ1-4; D call uncertain. Material: PBMCs or a T cell subset sorted from them (not recorded which). The sequence derives from a young man who had mild COVID-19 (a few samples of this study predate the infection). Cell type and time point are not known. This CDR3 is CASRPGSEKLFF. In DNA form, the CDR3 reads TGTGCCAGCAGGCCGGGAAGTGAAAAACTGTTTTTT.